This T cell receptor beta chain emerged from a study of T cells in Graves' hyperthyroidism and ophthalmopathy. The investigators amplified TCR beta CDR3 regions from RNA transcripts. A first-round RT-PCR of the TCR CDR3 used the HTBI primer set. MiXCR, applied by TCRdb to the multiplex PCR reads, yields one record per CDR3 protein. Found here are some 490,000 distinct CDR3 sequences, 16% of them singletons; the top ten hold 25% to 30%. Deletions cut 2 bases from V and 4 bases from J, with 11 bases between. The CDR3 is made up of 14 amino acids. This clonotype originated in a woman in her 30s with Graves' ophthalmopathy. The V call is TRBV12-3 or TRBV12-4, the J call TRBJ1-2; maybe TRBD1 (5 bases). Sequences were obtained from blood. This CDR3 reads CASSLSGSAYGYTF. CDR3 DNA sequence: TGTGCCAGCAGTTTATCAGGGTCGGCCTATGGCTACACCTTC.